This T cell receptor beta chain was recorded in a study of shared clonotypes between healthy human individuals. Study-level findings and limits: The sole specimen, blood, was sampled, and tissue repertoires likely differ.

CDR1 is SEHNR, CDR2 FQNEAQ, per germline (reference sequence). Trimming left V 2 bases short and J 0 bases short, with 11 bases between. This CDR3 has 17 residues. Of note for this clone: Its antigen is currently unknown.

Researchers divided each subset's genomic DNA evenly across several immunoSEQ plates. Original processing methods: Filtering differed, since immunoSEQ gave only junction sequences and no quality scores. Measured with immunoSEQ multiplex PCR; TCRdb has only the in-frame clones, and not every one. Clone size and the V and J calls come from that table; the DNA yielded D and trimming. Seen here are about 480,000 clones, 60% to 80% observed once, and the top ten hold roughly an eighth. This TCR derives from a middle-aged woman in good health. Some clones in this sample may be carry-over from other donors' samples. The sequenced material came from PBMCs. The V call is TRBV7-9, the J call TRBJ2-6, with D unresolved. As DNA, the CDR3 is TGTGCCAGCAGCTTATGGTTAGTGGGCTCTGGGGCCAACGTCCTGACTTTC. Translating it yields CASSLWLVGSGANVLTF.